This TCR beta chain is from a study of cytomegalovirus exposure and HLA in healthy donors. Amplification used 60 Vbeta primers and 13 Jbeta primers. Measured with immunoSEQ multiplex PCR; TCRdb has only the in-frame clones, and not every one. This table has 75,000 to 100,000 clones, 6.5% to 8% appearing once. This CDR3 comprises 12 residues. Per the germline V gene, CDR1 is MDHEN and CDR2 is SYDVKM. The chain links TRBV28 to TRBJ2-7; TRBD1 is a possible D gene (6 bases). Material: PBMCs. This clonotype originated in a man aged 50 or older in good health and CMV-seronegative. CDR3 nucleotide sequence: TGTGCAGCCCTAGGGGGCTCCTACGAGCAGTACTTC. It encodes CAALGGSYEQYF.